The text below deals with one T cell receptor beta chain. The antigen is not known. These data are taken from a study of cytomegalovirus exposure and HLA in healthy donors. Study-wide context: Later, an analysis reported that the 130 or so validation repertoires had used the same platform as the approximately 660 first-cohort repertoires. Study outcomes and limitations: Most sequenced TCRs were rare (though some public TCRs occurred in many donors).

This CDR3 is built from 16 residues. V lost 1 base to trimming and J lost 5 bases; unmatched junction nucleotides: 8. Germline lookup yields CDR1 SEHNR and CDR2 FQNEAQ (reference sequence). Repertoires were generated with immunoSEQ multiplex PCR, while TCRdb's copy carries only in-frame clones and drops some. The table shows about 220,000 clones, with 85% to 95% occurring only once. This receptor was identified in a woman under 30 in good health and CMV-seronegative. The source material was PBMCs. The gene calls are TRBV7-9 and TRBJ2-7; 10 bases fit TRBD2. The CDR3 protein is CASSLGASGRLNEQYF. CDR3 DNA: TGTGCCAGCAGCTTAGGGGCTAGCGGGAGATTGAACGAGCAGTACTTC.